A single sample is the source of the 8 T cell receptor beta chains below, sequenced in a study of T-cell memory formation after mild COVID-19. TCRdb independently ran MiXCR on the 5' RACE reads; one entry per CDR3 protein. Among 300,000 to 400,000 distinct CDR3 sequences listed, about a sixth were seen once. Material for sequencing was PBMCs or a T cell subset sorted from them (not recorded which). These receptors were taken from a man aged 18-30 years who had mild COVID-19 (a few samples of this study predate the infection). Cell type and time point are not known.

V is TRBV25-1 and J is TRBJ1-2, with D tentatively TRBD1 (5 bases). CDR3 length equals 12 residues. Germline V gene sequence: CDR1 MGHDK, CDR2 SYGVNS. V lost 1 base and J lost 6, with 6 bases in between. Written as DNA, the CDR3 is TGTGCCAGCAGTGAATGGGGGGATGGCTACACCTTC. The encoded protein is CASSEWGDGYTF.

This clonotype was observed a handful of times. The rearrangement uses TRBV10-1 and TRBJ2-3; possible D gene TRBD2, 5 bases. Trimming shortened V by 6 bases and J by 0 bases, and 10 bases separated the two germline ends. Germline V lookup: CDR1 WNHNN, CDR2 SYGVQD (reference sequence). CDR3 length: 14 residues. The CDR3 nucleotides read TGCGCCAGCAGCACCGGGATAAGCACAGATACGCAGTATTTT. Protein: CASSTGISTDTQYF.

This clonotype has just a few counts. V and J are TRBV5-1 and TRBJ2-7; 9 nucleotides agree with TRBD1. Germline lookup yields CDR1 SGHRS and CDR2 YFSETQ. The CDR3 spans 14 residues. J gave up 5 bases and V 5 bases, and 8 bases lay outside the gene matches. CDR3 protein: CASSIGTGRNEQYF. The CDR3 coding sequence is TGCGCCAGCAGTATCGGGACAGGGAGGAACGAGCAGTACTTC.

This sequence joins TRBV20-1 and TRBJ2-5; D might be TRBD2 (6 bases). Trimming took off 0 bases at V and 1 base at J, with 18 bases between the two ends. Germline lookup yields CDR1 DFQATT and CDR2 SNEGSKA (reference sequence). The CDR3 loop spans 17 amino acids. The CDR3 nucleotides are TGCAGTGCTAGAGATAGGTTCATGGCGGGGCCCCAAGAGACCCAGTACTTC. Amino acids: CSARDRFMAGPQETQYF.

The genes are TRBV5-6 and TRBJ2-5; possible D gene TRBD1, 6 bases. With 7 bases removed from V and 3 bases from J, the gap between germline ends came to 16 bases. The germline gives CDR1 SGHDT, CDR2 YYEEEE. CDR3 length: 14 amino acids. The DNA for the CDR3 is TGTGCCAGCGGGCGTGGGACACAAAAAGAGACCCAGTACTTC. Translation gives CASGRGTQKETQYF.

The CDR3 coding sequence is TGTGCCAGCAGCCCCAGACAGGGGAATTCACCCCTCCACTTT. Encoded protein: CASSPRQGNSPLHF. The V gene is TRBV7-6, the J gene TRBJ1-6; 8 positions match TRBD1. CDR3 size: 14 residues. V shed 5 bases and J 7 bases; nucleotides not matched to a gene: 4. The germline CDR1 and CDR2 sequences are SGHVS and FNYEAQ.

The chain uses TRBV6-6 and TRBJ1-3; no clear D gene. Germline CDR1 MNHNY, CDR2 SVGAGI (reference sequence). The CDR3 is 11 residues long. Trimming cost V 11 bases and J 1 base, with 6 bases left between them. The CDR3: CAWGSGNTIYF. The CDR3 nucleotides are TGTGCCTGGGGTTCTGGAAACACCATATATTTT.

The DNA for the CDR3 is TGTGCCTGGACCAAACGAGGGAGTGGGCAGGGGAGAGGTTCACCCCTCCACTTT. This encodes CAWTKRGSGQGRGSPLHF. This rearrangement joins TRBV30 to TRBJ1-6; a weak D match, TRBD1 (6 bases). V was cut by 4 bases and J by 9 bases, with 28 bases left in between. CDR3 length: 18 residues. CDR1 and CDR2 from the germline V gene are GTSNPN and SVGIG (reference sequence).